This T cell receptor beta chain came from a study of T cell responses to AZD1222 COVID-19 vaccine. Using immunoSEQ multiplex PCR, the repertoire was profiled, and TCRdb retains in-frame clones only, with some absent. The data contain 200,000 to 250,000 clones, roughly 94% of them singletons. The CDR3 runs 14 residues. CDR1 and CDR2 from the germline V gene are LNHNV and YYDKDF (reference sequence). V lost 3 bases and J 8 bases, leaving 14 bases between the germline ends. The chain recombines TRBV15 with TRBJ2-1; a weak D match, TRBD2 (7 bases). The sequences come from peripheral blood, collected 28 days after the second dose of the MenACWY control vaccine. This clonotype was obtained from an adult who received the MenACWY meningococcal vaccine as a control. CDR3 amino acids: CATSRAEGGDEQFF. The CDR3 DNA follows: TGTGCCACCAGCAGGGCTGAAGGGGGGGATGAGCAGTTCTTC.